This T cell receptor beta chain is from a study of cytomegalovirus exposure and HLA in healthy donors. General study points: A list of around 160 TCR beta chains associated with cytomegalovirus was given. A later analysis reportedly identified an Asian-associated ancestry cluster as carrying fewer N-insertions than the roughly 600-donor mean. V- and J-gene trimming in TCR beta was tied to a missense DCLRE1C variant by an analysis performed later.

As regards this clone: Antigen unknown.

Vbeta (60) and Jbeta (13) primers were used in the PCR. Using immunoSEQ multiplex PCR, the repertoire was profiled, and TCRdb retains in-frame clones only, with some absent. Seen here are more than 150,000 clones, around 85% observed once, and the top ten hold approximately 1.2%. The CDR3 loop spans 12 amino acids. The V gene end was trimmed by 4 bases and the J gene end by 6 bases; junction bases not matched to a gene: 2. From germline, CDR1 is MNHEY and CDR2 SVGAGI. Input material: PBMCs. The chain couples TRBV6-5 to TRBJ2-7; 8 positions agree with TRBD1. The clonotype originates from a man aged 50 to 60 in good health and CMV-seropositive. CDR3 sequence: CASSLTGVEQYF. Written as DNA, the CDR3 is TGTGCCAGCAGTTTGACAGGGGTCGAGCAGTACTTC.